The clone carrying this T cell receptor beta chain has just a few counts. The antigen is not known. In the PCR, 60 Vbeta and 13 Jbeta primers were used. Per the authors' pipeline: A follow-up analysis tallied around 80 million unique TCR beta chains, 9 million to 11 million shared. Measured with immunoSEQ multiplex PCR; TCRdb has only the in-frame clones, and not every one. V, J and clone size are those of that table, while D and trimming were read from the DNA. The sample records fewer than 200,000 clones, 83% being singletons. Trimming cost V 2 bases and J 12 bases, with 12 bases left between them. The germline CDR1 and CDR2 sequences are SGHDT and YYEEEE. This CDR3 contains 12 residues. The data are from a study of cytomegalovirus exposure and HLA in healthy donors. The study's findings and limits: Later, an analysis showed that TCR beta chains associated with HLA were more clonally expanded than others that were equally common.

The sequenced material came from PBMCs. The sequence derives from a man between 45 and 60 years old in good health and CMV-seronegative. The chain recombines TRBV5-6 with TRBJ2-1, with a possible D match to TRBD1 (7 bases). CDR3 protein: CASSFRGAGQFF. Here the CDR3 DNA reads TGTGCCAGCAGCTTCAGGGGGGCCGGGCAGTTCTTC.